This TCR beta chain derives from a study of blood T cell repertoires in COVID-19. Study context: Researchers got acute and convalescent COVID-19 samples from the United States, Italy and Spain. From T cells, B-cell-depleted T cells, or PBMCs came the material, which was cDNA or gDNA.

Per the original methods: Nucleated cell number was recorded as an estimate derived from reference gene primer amplification. Sequencing used immunoSEQ multiplex PCR; TCRdb keeps in-frame clones, though not all of them. The V and J calls and clone size come from that table; D and trimming were worked out from the DNA. This table holds 150,000 to 200,000 clones, roughly 83% found once. One Seattle source followed patients from active infection through their disease course. The CDR3 consists of 13 residues. The germline CDR1 and CDR2 sequences are SGDLS and YYNGEE. Between the trimmed V and J ends, which lost 3 bases and 8 bases, there was a span of 14 bases.

The chain links TRBV9 to TRBJ1-2, with TRBD1 as a possible D gene (6 bases). The source is a woman aged 40 to 50 with COVID-19, enrolled during active disease. The sample comprised peripheral blood. The CDR3 bases are TGTGCCAGCAGCGCCACAGGGATAGGGGGCTACACCTTC. It is translated as CASSATGIGGYTF.